Following are 10 T cell receptor beta chains from one sample sequenced in a study of T-cell reconstitution after alpha-beta-depleted transplantation in children. A TCRbeta library incorporating unique molecular identifiers was prepared. TCRdb passed the PCR reads through MiXCR, listing each CDR3 protein once. Of 500,000 to 600,000 distinct CDR3 sequences listed, around 27% are singletons. Specimen: PBMCs, collected before TCRalphabeta/CD19-depleted stem cell transplant. All receptors come from a boy in the first two years of life with Wiskott-Aldrich syndrome, due to receive a stem cell transplant.

This clonotype occurred a few times. The chain recombines TRBV4-2 with TRBJ1-5; 8 nucleotides line up with TRBD1. With V trimmed by 2 bases and J by 4 bases, 10 bases remained unmatched. Germline V CDR1 and CDR2: LGHNA, YNFKEQ. This CDR3 is 17 amino acids long. CDR3 nucleotides: TGTGCCAGCAGCCAATACCTAATGCAGGGGGCGAATCAGCCCCAGCATTTT. Translating it yields CASSQYLMQGANQPQHF.

The chain links TRBV18 to TRBJ1-1, with D unresolved. CDR3 size: 11 residues. V was clipped by 6 bases and J by 8 bases, with 10 bases between them. Germline loops: CDR1 KGHSH, CDR2 LQKENI. The CDR3 protein is CASSLKYEAFF. Here the CDR3 DNA reads TGTGCCAGCTCGCTTAAATACGAAGCTTTCTTT.

Only a few counts were recorded for this clonotype. The chain recombines TRBV27 with TRBJ2-5; D is uncertain. The CDR3 totals 14 residues. The V and J ends lost 5 bases and 4 bases respectively, with 14 bases between them. Per germline, CDR1 MNHEY and CDR2 SMNVEV (reference sequence). This CDR3 is CASSPVSPLETQYF. CDR3 bases: TGTGCCAGCAGTCCTGTTTCCCCTTTAGAGACCCAGTACTTC.

This clonotype came up a few times. J is TRBJ1-2 and V is TRBV5-5, with D possibly TRBD1 on 5 matching bases. The germline V and J ends were trimmed by 0 bases and 4 bases, with 13 bases remaining between them. The germline CDR1 and CDR2 sequences are SGHKS and YYEKEE (reference sequence). This CDR3 comprises 15 residues. Written as DNA, the CDR3 is TGTGCCAGCAGCTTGGCCGGGGGGGGAAGCTATGGCTACACCTTC. It yields the protein CASSLAGGGSYGYTF.

This chain uses TRBV29-1 with TRBJ2-7; D is undetermined. With 3 bases removed from V and 7 bases from J, the gap between germline ends came to 10 bases. The CDR3 runs to 11 residues. Germline CDR1 and CDR2: SQVTM and ANQGSEA. The CDR3: CSVDVEVEQYF. The CDR3 region has the DNA TGCAGCGTTGACGTTGAGGTAGAGCAGTACTTC.

V gene TRBV5-1 combines with J gene TRBJ2-1; 9 positions agree with TRBD2. The CDR3 spans 16 residues. The trim removed 0 bases at V and 5 bases at J, leaving 6 bases unmatched. From germline, CDR1 is SGHRS and CDR2 YFSETQ. In nucleotides, the CDR3 is TGCGCCAGCAGCTTGGGGCGACTAGCGGACGACAATGAGCAGTTCTTC. It codes for CASSLGRLADDNEQFF.

This chain joins TRBV20-1 and TRBJ2-1; D may be TRBD1 (5 bases). V dropped 0 bases and J dropped 3 bases, with 12 bases sitting between them. Germline V gene sequence: CDR1 DFQATT, CDR2 SNEGSKA (reference sequence). The CDR3 is 15 amino acids. Here the CDR3 reads CSARDLRQSYNEQFF. CDR3 coding DNA: TGCAGTGCTAGAGATCTTAGACAGAGCTACAATGAGCAGTTCTTC.

This rearrangement joins TRBV27 to TRBJ2-7, with 9 positions matching TRBD1. With V trimmed by 4 bases and J by 7 bases, 14 bases remained unmatched. The CDR3 loop spans 16 amino acids. Germline CDR1 MNHEY, CDR2 SMNVEV (reference sequence). This CDR3 reads CASSSPMTGGEGEQYF. The CDR3 DNA reads TGTGCCAGCAGTTCCCCGATGACAGGGGGGGAGGGTGAGCAGTACTTC.

The rearrangement joins TRBV29-1 to TRBJ2-7; 9 bases line up with TRBD1. With 0 bases clipped from V and 6 bases from J, the junction kept 12 bases outside the gene matches. The length of the CDR3 is 16 residues. Per the germline V gene, CDR1 is SQVTM and CDR2 is ANQGSEA. As DNA, the CDR3 is TGCAGCGTTGAAGATCGGCGGGACAGGGCGGGGAGCGAGCAGTACTTC. This gives the protein CSVEDRRDRAGSEQYF.

The sample holds a few counts of this clonotype. This chain links TRBV7-9 with TRBJ1-6; TRBD1 might be the D (5 bases). Between the trimmed V and J ends, which lost 0 bases and 9 bases, there was a span of 15 bases. Germline loops: CDR1 SEHNR, CDR2 FQNEAQ (reference sequence). This CDR3 is built from 16 residues. In DNA, the CDR3 is TGTGCCAGCAGCTTAGCTGGGGGACCCGAGGCTTCACCCCTCCACTTT. It codes for CASSLAGGPEASPLHF.